This TCR beta chain derives from a study of OX40 agonist ivuxolimab in advanced cancers. Broadly, across the study: Ivuxolimab, which targeted the costimulatory receptor OX40 (CD134), was an agonistic, fully human IgG2 monoclonal antibody. Intravenous ivuxolimab was administered to patients every 2 weeks at six dose levels: 0.01, 0.1, 0.3, 1.5, 3 and 10 mg/kg. Among the roughly 50 dose-escalation patients, about 19 had hepatocellular carcinoma, approximately 15 melanoma, 9 renal cell carcinoma and 9 head and neck cancer. In the dose-escalation cohort, approximately 80% of patients were male, and the mean age was 60 years with a range of roughly 23 to 79. Patients were allowed to have had prior anti-PD-1, anti-PD-L1 or anti-CTLA-4 therapy, and 30% to 50% of the dose-escalation patients had previously received checkpoint inhibitors. Partial responses occurred in three dose-escalation patients: two with cutaneous melanoma and one with hepatocellular carcinoma. Peripheral TCRbeta sequencing was intended to test whether TCR sequence diversity was altered and clonal T-cell expansion was caused by ivuxolimab. The paper reports the monotherapy dose-escalation portion (N of about 47 patients) of the phase I ivuxolimab trial.

Genomic DNA was extracted from sorted cells for sequencing of the TCRbeta CDR3 region. The immunoSEQ Assay was used to sequence the TCRbeta CDR3 regions. Sourced from immuneACCESS, this table was stored by TCRdb with only in-frame sequences that have V and J called. A share of the clones is absent; for the studies checked, an unresolved V gene accounts for under half, and the remainder has no known explanation. The sample contains 50,000 to 65,000 clones, nearly 95% of them found a single time. Roughly 13% of the sample is held by the ten biggest clonotypes. Details on this clone: The clone's antigen remains unknown. No much larger clone is present one base from it, and per-base qualities are unavailable.

The trial excluded patients who had a history of autoimmune disease or who were on systemic immunosuppression. Peripheral blood for TCR sequencing was drawn from every dose cohort at baseline, at cycle 4 day 1 and at cycle 7 day 1. The samples were drawn from a first-in-human, open-label, multicenter phase I dose-escalation trial of ivuxolimab. Adults with locally advanced or metastatic melanoma, renal cell, hepatocellular, or head and neck squamous cell carcinoma were enrolled in the trial. Before TCR sequencing, CD4+ and CD8+ T cells were separately sorted from peripheral blood. The investigation overall reported the following: Low levels of normalized T-cell clonal expansion were also seen in some nonresponding patients. The antigen specificity of the peripheral T cells that underwent clonal expansion was not determined. After ivuxolimab, expanded clones were on average more numerous among CD8+ T cells than among CD4+ T cells. At doses of 0.1 to 3.0 mg/kg, clonal expansion of both CD4+ and CD8+ blood T cells was observed from baseline to week 6. In partial responders in the 0.1-3.0 mg/kg groups, normalized peripheral clonal expansion was found to be among the lowest, especially among CD8+ T cells.

The germline V gene sets CDR1 to SGHVS and CDR2 to FNYEAQ. The CDR3 starts with the cysteine, ends with the phenylalanine, and has 14 residues. Of all the DNA, just the CDR3 is kept, 42 bases in frame from base 1. At the junction V is shortened by 2 bases and J by 4 bases, with 10 bases in between. This specimen was CD4+ or CD8+ T cells sorted from blood, taken in a trial of the OX40 agonist ivuxolimab. The V and J segments used are TRBV7-6 and TRBJ2-3; the D gene is perhaps TRBD1 or TRBD2, as each covers 6 bases. This clonotype was sampled from an adult with an advanced solid tumor such as melanoma, head and neck, liver or kidney cancer. DNA sequence: TGTGCCAGCAGCTTATTGGGGGGCCCAGATACGCAGTATTTT. Its protein product is CASSLLGGPDTQYF.